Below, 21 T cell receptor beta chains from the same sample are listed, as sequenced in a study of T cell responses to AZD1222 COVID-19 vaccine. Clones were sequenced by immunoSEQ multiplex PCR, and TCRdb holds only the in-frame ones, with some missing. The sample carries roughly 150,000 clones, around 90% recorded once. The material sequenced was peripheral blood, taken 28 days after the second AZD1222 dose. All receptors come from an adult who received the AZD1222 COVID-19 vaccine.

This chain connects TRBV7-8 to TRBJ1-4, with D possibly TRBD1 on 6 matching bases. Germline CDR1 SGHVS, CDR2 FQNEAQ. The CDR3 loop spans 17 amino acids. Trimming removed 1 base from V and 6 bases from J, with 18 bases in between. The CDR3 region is CASSLDLGAGNYEKLFF. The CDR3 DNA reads TGTGCCAGCAGCTTAGACCTGGGGGCGGGGAATTATGAAAAACTGTTTTTT.

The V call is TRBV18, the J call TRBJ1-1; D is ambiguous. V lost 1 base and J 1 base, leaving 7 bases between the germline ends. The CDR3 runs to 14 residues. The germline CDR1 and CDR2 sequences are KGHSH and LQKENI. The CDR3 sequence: CASSPRAENTEAFF. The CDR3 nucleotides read TGTGCCAGCTCACCACGGGCCGAGAACACTGAAGCTTTCTTT.

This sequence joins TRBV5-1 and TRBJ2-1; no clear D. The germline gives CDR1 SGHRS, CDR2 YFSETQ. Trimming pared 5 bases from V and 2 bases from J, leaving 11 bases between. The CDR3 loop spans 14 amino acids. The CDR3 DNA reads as TGCGCCAGCAGTGAGCAGGTTACCTACAATGAGCAGTTCTTC. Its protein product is CASSEQVTYNEQFF.

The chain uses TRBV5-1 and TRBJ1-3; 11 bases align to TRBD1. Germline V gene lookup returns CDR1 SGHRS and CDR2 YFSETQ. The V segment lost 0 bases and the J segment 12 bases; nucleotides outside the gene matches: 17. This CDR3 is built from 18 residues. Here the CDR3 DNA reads TGCGCCAGCAGCTTGGCTTTGGACAGGGGGCGAAAGTCTCTCGGCATATATTTT. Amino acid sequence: CASSLALDRGRKSLGIYF.

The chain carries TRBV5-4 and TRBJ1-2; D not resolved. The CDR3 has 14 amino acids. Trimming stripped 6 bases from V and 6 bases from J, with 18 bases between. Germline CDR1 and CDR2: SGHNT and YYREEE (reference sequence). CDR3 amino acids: CASKRTEPLDGYTF. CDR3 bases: TGTGCCAGCAAGAGAACTGAGCCCTTAGATGGCTACACCTTC.

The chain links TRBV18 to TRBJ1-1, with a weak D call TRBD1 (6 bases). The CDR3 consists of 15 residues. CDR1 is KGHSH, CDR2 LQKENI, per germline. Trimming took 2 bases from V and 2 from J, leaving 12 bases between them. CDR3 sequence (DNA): TGTGCCAGCTCACCAACGGTGGGGGGCAACACTGAAGCTTTCTTT. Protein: CASSPTVGGNTEAFF.

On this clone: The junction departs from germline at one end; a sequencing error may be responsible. Here the CDR3 reads CASTQQAGNSPLHF. CDR3 nucleotide sequence: TGTGCCAGCACCCAACAGGCTGGAAATTCACCCCTCCACTTT. The J gene is TRBJ1-6, the V gene TRBV3-1 (or the pseudogene TRBV3-2); possibly TRBD1 for D (5 bases). The CDR3 is 14 amino acids. Germline CDR1 and CDR2: LGHDT and YNNKEL (reference sequence).

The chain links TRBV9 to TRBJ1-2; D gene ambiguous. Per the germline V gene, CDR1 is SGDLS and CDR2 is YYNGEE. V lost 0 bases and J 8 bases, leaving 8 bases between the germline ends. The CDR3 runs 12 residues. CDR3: CASSVDPGGYTF. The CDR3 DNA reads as TGTGCCAGCAGCGTAGATCCGGGGGGCTACACCTTC.

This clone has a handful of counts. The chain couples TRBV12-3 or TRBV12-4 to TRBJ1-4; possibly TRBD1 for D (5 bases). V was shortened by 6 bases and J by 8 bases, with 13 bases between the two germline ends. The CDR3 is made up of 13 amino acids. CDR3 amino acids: CASRGGRVEKLFF. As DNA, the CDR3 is TGTGCCAGCAGGGGGGGACGAGTGGAAAAACTGTTTTTT.

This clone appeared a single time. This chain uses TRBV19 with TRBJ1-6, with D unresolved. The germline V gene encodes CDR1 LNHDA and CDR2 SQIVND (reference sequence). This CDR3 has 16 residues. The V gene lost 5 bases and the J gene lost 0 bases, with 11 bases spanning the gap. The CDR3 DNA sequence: TGTGCCAGTAGTCCTATGGGAAGCTCCTATAATTCACCCCTCCACTTT. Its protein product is CASSPMGSSYNSPLHF.

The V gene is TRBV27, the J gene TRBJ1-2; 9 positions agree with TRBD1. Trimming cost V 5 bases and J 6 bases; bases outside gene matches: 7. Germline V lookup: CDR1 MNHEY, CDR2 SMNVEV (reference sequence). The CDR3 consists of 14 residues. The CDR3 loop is CASSRVGTGNGYTF. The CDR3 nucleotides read TGTGCCAGCAGTAGAGTAGGGACAGGGAATGGCTACACCTTC.

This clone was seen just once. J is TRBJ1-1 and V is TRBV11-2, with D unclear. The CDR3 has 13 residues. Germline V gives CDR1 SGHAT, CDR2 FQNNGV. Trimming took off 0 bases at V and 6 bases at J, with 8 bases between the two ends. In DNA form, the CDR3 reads TGTGCCAGCAGCTTAGATAGGCTTGCTGAAGCTTTCTTT. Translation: CASSLDRLAEAFF.

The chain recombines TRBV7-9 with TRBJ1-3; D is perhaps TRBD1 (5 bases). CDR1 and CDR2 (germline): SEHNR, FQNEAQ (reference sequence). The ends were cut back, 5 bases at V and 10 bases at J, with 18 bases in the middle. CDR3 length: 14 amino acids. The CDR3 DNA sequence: TGTGCCAGCAGCCCAGGGCCCCGACCTTCAACCATATATTTT. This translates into CASSPGPRPSTIYF.

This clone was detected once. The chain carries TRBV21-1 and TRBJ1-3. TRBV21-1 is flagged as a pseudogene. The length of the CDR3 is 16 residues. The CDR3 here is CASSKERAGDGNTIYF. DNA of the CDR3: TGTGCCAGCAGCAAAGAAAGGGCAGGAGATGGAAACACCATATATTTT.

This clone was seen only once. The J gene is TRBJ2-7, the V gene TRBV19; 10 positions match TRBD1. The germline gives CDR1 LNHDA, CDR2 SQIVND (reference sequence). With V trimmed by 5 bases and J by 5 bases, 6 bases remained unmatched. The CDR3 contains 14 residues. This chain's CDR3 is CASSPGTGVDEQYF. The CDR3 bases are TGTGCCAGTAGTCCCGGGACAGGGGTCGACGAGCAGTACTTC.

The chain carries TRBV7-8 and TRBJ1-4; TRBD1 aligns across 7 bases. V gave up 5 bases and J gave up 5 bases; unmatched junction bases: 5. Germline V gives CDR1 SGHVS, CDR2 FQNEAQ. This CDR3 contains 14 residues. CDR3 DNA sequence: TGTGCCAGCAGCGTGGGACAGATAAATGAAAAACTGTTTTTT. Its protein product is CASSVGQINEKLFF.

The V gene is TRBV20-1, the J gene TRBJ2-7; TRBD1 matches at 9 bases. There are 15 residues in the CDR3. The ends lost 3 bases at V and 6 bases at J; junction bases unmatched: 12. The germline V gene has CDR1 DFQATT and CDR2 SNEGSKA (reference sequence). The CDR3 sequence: CSASSPGQGSIEQYF. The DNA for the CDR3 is TGCAGTGCTAGTTCGCCGGGACAGGGCTCAATCGAGCAGTACTTC.

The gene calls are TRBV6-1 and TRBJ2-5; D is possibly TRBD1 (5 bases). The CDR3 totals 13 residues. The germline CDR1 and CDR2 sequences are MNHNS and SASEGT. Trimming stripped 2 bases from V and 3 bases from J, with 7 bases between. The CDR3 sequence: CASSELDKETQYF. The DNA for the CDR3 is TGTGCCAGCAGTGAACTGGACAAAGAGACCCAGTACTTC.

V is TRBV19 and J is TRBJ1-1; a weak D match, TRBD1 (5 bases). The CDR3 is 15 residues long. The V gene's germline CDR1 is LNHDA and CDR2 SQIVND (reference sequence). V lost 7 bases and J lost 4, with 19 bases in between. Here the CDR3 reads CASTKYGGKGTEAFF. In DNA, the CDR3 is TGTGCCAGTACCAAATACGGGGGGAAGGGCACTGAAGCTTTCTTT.

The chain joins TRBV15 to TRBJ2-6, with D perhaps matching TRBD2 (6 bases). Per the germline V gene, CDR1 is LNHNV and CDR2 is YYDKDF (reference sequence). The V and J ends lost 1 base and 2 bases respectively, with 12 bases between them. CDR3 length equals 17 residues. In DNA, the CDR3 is TGTGCCACCAGCAGAGGACGGGGGTCTGCTGGGGCCAACGTCCTGACTTTC. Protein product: CATSRGRGSAGANVLTF.

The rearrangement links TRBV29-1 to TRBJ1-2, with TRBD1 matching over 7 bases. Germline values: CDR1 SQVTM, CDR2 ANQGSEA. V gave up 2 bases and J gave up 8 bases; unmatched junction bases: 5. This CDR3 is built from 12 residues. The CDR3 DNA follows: TGCAGCGTTGAAAGGCAGGGGGGAGGCTACACCTTC. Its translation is CSVERQGGGYTF.